This TCR beta chain was recovered during a study of blood T cells in healthy people across ages. Using a J-beta primer mix together with a sample-barcoded 5' primer, a second PCR was run for roughly 7 to 12 cycles. TCRdb called the 5' RACE reads again in MiXCR, with one record for every CDR3 protein. Of fewer than 1 million distinct CDR3 sequences in the sample, 40% to 50% were seen once. Healthy Caucasian individuals from Russia aged 6 to 90 served as donors. This clonotype was counted at least ten times. CDR3 length: 14 amino acids. V is TRBV21-1 and J is TRBJ1-2; no DNA check was done on the table's D call, TRBD1. TRBV21-1 is described as a pseudogene. The sequence was collected from a man between 60 and 75 years old in good health. What was sequenced was blood. The CDR3 DNA reads as TGTGCCAGCAGCACATACCGGACAACGGAGGGCTACACCTTC. Protein: CASSTYRTTEGYTF.